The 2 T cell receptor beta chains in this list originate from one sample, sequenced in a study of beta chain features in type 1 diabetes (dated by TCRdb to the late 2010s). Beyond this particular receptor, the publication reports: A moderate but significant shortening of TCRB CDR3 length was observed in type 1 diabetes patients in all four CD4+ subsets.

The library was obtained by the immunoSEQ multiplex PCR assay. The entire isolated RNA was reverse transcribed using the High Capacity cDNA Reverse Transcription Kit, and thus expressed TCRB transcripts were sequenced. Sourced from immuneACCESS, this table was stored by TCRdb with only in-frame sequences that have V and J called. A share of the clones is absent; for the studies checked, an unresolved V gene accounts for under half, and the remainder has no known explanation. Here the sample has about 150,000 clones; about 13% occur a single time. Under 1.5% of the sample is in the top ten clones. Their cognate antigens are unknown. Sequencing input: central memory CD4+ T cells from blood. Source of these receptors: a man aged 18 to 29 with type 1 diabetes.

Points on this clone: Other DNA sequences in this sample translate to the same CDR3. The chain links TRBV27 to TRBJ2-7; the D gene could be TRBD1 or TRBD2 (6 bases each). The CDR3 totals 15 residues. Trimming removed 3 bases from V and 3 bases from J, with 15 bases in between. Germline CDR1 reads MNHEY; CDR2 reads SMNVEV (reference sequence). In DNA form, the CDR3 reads TGTGCCAGCAGTTTCAAGGGGGGTCCCCTCTACGAGCAGTACTTC. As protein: CASSFKGGPLYEQYF.

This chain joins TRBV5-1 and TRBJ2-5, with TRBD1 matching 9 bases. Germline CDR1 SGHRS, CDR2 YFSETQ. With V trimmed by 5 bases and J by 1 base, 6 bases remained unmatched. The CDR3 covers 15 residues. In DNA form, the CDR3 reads TGCGCCAGCAGAACCGGGACAGGGTTCCAAGAGACCCAGTACTTC. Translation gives CASRTGTGFQETQYF.